These 21 T cell receptor beta chains originate from one sample sequenced in a study of cytomegalovirus exposure and HLA in healthy donors (dated by TCRdb to about 2017). Libraries were built with the immunoSEQ multiplex PCR assay. The multiplex PCR relied on a mix of 60 forward primers for TCR Vbeta segments and 13 reverse primers for TCR Jbeta segments. TCRdb took over this immuneACCESS table, retaining in-frame rearrangements with V and J assigned. Such tables are incomplete; in checked studies, under half of the missing clones stem from an unresolved V gene, and the remainder is unexplained. The sample table lists 100,000 to 150,000 clones, 65% to 80% of them with a count of one. Of the sample, approximately 4.5% is held by the ten largest clones. The specimen sequenced was PBMCs. These receptors were taken from a male donor in good health and CMV-seropositive.

The rearrangement joins TRBV29-1 to TRBJ2-7; TRBD2 might be the D (6 bases). Trimming cost V 3 bases and J 5 bases, with 17 bases left between them. The CDR3 contains 14 residues. Germline V gene sequence: CDR1 SQVTM, CDR2 ANQGSEA. The CDR3 DNA sequence: TGCAGCGTTGATTGGAGGGGTTTGGGGGACGAGCAGTACTTC. As protein: CSVDWRGLGDEQYF.

The chain uses TRBV28 and TRBJ2-3, with 9 bases fitting TRBD2. V trimming: 2 bases; J trimming: 4 bases; junction bases outside the gene matches: 1. In germline, CDR1 is MDHEN, CDR2 SYDVKM. The CDR3 sequence is 14 residues long. In DNA, the CDR3 is TGTGCCAGCAGTTTAGCGGGAGGGTCAGATACGCAGTATTTT. This encodes CASSLAGGSDTQYF.

This clone was seen just once. The chain carries TRBV7-2 and TRBJ2-5; a weak D match, TRBD1 (6 bases). The J call could be wrong; TRBJ2-7 is a better fit for the DNA end. This CDR3 is built from 13 residues. The germline gives CDR1 SGHTA, CDR2 FQGNSA. The CDR3 is CASSLADSYEQYF. The CDR3 nucleotides read TGTGCCAGCAGCTTAGCGGACAGCTACGAGCAGTACTTC.

V gene TRBV27 combines with J gene TRBJ2-7, with a tentative D call TRBD2 (7 bases). Trimming shortened V by 0 bases and J by 4 bases, and 16 bases separated the two germline ends. This CDR3 contains 16 residues. The germline gives CDR1 MNHEY, CDR2 SMNVEV (reference sequence). The CDR3 sequence is CASSLSRGGGVYEQYF. The CDR3 DNA is TGTGCCAGCAGTTTATCTCGGGGAGGGGGTGTATACGAGCAGTACTTC.

A remark on this clone: One end of the junction varies from germline; a read error may be responsible. The V and J genes are TRBV4-1 and TRBJ2-4; the D is unclear. CDR3 length: 15 amino acids. CDR1 MGHRA and CDR2 YSYEKL come from the germline V gene. For the CDR3, the DNA is TGCGCCAGCAGCCAGCCCACCCTGGGCAAAAACAGTCAGTACTTC. Its translation: CASSQPTLGKNSQYF.

CDR3 in DNA: TGTGCCAGCAGTTTAGCGGGAAAAAGAGAGCAGTACTTC. It specifies CASSLAGKREQYF. The chain has TRBV27 and TRBJ2-7, with TRBD2 as a possible D gene (6 bases). Germline CDR1 MNHEY, CDR2 SMNVEV (reference sequence). The CDR3 extends over 13 amino acids. The V end was cut by 2 bases, the J end by 7 bases, with 12 bases between.

This chain links TRBV5-8 with TRBJ1-5, with D possibly matching TRBD1 (5 bases). The CDR3 is 14 amino acids. V was cut by 0 bases and J by 3 bases, with 7 bases left in between. Germline assignment: CDR1 SGHTS and CDR2 YDEGEE. DNA for the CDR3: TGTGCCAGCAGCTTGGGGGGCCACAATCAGCCCCAGCATTTT. The encoded protein is CASSLGGHNQPQHF.

The rearrangement uses TRBV19 and TRBJ1-5; D might be TRBD1 (5 bases). The CDR3 loop spans 16 amino acids. CDR1 is LNHDA, CDR2 SQIVND, per germline (reference sequence). Trimming stripped 2 bases from V and 5 bases from J, with 16 bases between. CDR3 loop: CASSIIGRLGDQPQHF. The CDR3, as DNA: TGTGCCAGTAGTATAATCGGCCGCTTAGGGGATCAGCCCCAGCATTTT.

V gene TRBV27 combines with J gene TRBJ2-5; 7 positions agree with TRBD2. Germline-derived CDR1 and CDR2 are MNHEY and SMNVEV (reference sequence). The V and J ends lost 1 base and 4 bases, in that order; junction bases with no gene match: 6. The CDR3 is 15 amino acids. CDR3 in amino acids: CASSLWGRAVETQYF. The CDR3 region has the DNA TGTGCCAGCAGTTTATGGGGGAGGGCCGTAGAGACCCAGTACTTC.

The sample holds one count of this clone. The rearrangement joins TRBV5-1 to TRBJ1-3, with no clear D. The germline V gene has CDR1 SGHRS and CDR2 YFSETQ. CDR3 length equals 14 residues. Between the trimmed V and J ends, which lost 1 base and 0 bases, there was a span of 5 bases. The CDR3 protein is CASSLSNSGNTIYF. DNA of the CDR3: TGCGCCAGCAGCTTGTCCAACTCTGGAAACACCATATATTTT.

V usage is TRBV19 and J usage is TRBJ1-2; no reliable D call. The CDR3 has 11 residues. Trimming left V 10 bases short and J 3 bases short, with 9 bases between. Per the germline V gene, CDR1 is LNHDA and CDR2 is SQIVND (reference sequence). Here the CDR3 DNA reads TGTGCCACTGCGGCCCACTATGGCTACACCTTC. This encodes CATAAHYGYTF.

The chain recombines TRBV7-8 with TRBJ2-1; 10 nucleotides line up with TRBD2. J lost 3 bases, V lost 1 base, and 6 bases had no gene match. CDR3 length: 17 residues. CDR1 and CDR2 from the germline V gene are SGHVS and FQNEAQ. DNA of the CDR3: TGTGCCAGCAGCTTAGTGTGGACTAGCGGATACTACAATGAGCAGTTCTTC. It specifies CASSLVWTSGYYNEQFF.

This clone is a singleton in its sample. The V gene is TRBV2, the J gene TRBJ1-5; 11 bases agree with TRBD1. The CDR3 spans 15 residues. After removal of 5 bases from V and 5 bases from J, the junction contained 5 bases not matched to a gene. Germline assignment: CDR1 SNHLY and CDR2 FYNNEI. The chain's CDR3 is CASSRDRGDYQPQHF. The CDR3 region has the DNA TGTGCCAGCAGTAGGGACAGGGGGGACTATCAGCCCCAGCATTTT.

The chain couples TRBV6-1 to TRBJ2-1, with a weak D call TRBD2 (6 bases). The CDR3 sequence is 14 residues long. Deletions cut 0 bases from V and 8 bases from J, with 11 bases between. The V gene's germline CDR1 is MNHNS and CDR2 SASEGT. CDR3 loop: CASSEAWGDDEQFF. CDR3 DNA: TGTGCCAGCAGTGAAGCCTGGGGGGACGATGAGCAGTTCTTC.

The J gene is TRBJ2-3, the V gene TRBV7-2; 7 bases match TRBD2. Per germline, CDR1 SGHTA and CDR2 FQGNSA. Trimming removed 1 base from V and 5 bases from J; junction bases left unmatched: 6. The CDR3 consists of 15 residues. The CDR3 protein is CASSLVGGVEDTQYF. The CDR3 DNA is TGTGCCAGCAGCTTAGTGGGGGGGGTTGAAGATACGCAGTATTTT.

In DNA, the CDR3 is TGTGCCAGCAGCTTTTTAGCGGGAGAAGAGACCCAGTACTTC. This codes for CASSFLAGEETQYF. This chain joins TRBV9 and TRBJ2-5; 9 nucleotides line up with TRBD2. The CDR3 loop spans 14 amino acids. From germline, CDR1 is SGDLS and CDR2 YYNGEE. Unmatched junction bases numbered 4, after V lost 4 bases and J lost 3 bases.

The V gene is TRBV2, the J gene TRBJ2-3; D remains unclear. V was trimmed by 3 bases and J by 1 base, leaving 5 bases between them. This CDR3 is 13 amino acids long. Germline-derived CDR1 and CDR2 are SNHLY and FYNNEI. The CDR3 sequence is CASSDAGTDTQYF. The CDR3 nucleotides read TGTGCCAGCAGTGATGCAGGCACAGATACGCAGTATTTT.

This chain joins TRBV11-2 and TRBJ2-1; a possible D gene is TRBD1 (6 bases). Trimming removed 5 bases at V and 0 bases at J, with 14 bases between. The CDR3 is made up of 16 amino acids. Germline CDR1 reads SGHAT; CDR2 reads FQNNGV. CDR3 in amino acids: CASSPSGQHSYNEQFF. The CDR3 DNA reads TGTGCCAGCAGCCCGTCGGGACAACACTCCTACAATGAGCAGTTCTTC.

Details on this clone: At one of its ends the junction is not consistent with the germline gene, which may arise from a read error. The chain joins TRBV28 to TRBJ2-1, with 7 bases that match TRBD1. Per the germline V gene, CDR1 is MDHEN and CDR2 is SYDVKM. The CDR3 totals 11 residues. CDR3 sequence reads: CVTGEYNEQFF. The CDR3 DNA reads TGCGTCACAGGGGAATACAATGAGCAGTTCTTC. The whole variable domain, filled in from reference TRBV28 and TRBJ2-1, reads DVKVTQSSRYLVKRTGEKVFLECVQDMDHENMFWYRQDPGLGLRLIYFSYDVKMKEKGDIPEGYSVSREKKERFSLILESASTNQTSMYLCVTGEYNEQFFGPGTRLTVL.

This sequence joins TRBV13 and TRBJ2-5; TRBD1 aligns across 7 bases. With V trimmed by 3 bases and J by 6 bases, 4 bases remained unmatched. Germline CDR1 PRHDT, CDR2 FYEKMQ (reference sequence). The CDR3 loop spans 13 amino acids. The chain's CDR3 is CASSFDRGQTQYF. The CDR3 coding sequence is TGTGCCAGCAGCTTCGATAGGGGGCAGACCCAGTACTTC.

The chain joins TRBV2 to TRBJ2-7; D remains ambiguous. Trimming pared 1 base from V and 0 bases from J, leaving 10 bases between. CDR3 length: 15 amino acids. Germline V gives CDR1 SNHLY, CDR2 FYNNEI. The CDR3 reads CASSEGPASSYEQYF. As DNA, the CDR3 is TGTGCCAGCAGTGAAGGGCCAGCTAGCTCCTACGAGCAGTACTTC.